The rows below give T cell receptor beta chains drawn from one sample of a study of T cell responses to AZD1222 COVID-19 vaccine. Only in-frame clones appear in the TCRdb table, and some are missing; sequencing was by immunoSEQ multiplex PCR. The data hold about 57,000 clones, with approximately 83% observed a single time. The specimen was peripheral blood, collected on day 0 of AZD1222 vaccination. These receptors were obtained from an adult in good health. Both conserved end residues are part of each CDR3. A D gene is named only where the DNA matches it firmly. Size is stated for part of the rows, as once, few or many counts, or as a class when the clone is expanded.

abundance	v_gene	j_gene	d_gene	CDR3nt	CDR3aa
-	TRBV7-2	TRBJ1-2	-	TGTGCCAGCAGCTTAGATTGGGGGACGGATGGCTACACCTTC	CASSLDWGTDGYTF
-	TRBV2	TRBJ1-5	-	TGTGCCAGCAGGGGAGGAGGCAATCAGCCCCAGCATTTT	CASRGGGNQPQHF
-	TRBV28	TRBJ1-4	TRBD1	TGTGCCAGCAGTTTTGACAGGGGGGCAACTAATGAAAAACTGTTTTTT	CASSFDRGATNEKLFF
-	TRBV19	TRBJ1-1	-	TGTGCCAGTAGTATAGCCCCTACCGTTCCCGGCGTGTCTTTCTTT	CASSIAPTVPGVSFF
-	TRBV12-2	TRBJ1-2	-	TGTGCAAGTCCGGGCAGCCCTAACTATGGCTACACCTTC	CASPGSPNYGYTF
few	TRBV6-5	TRBJ2-7	-	TGTGCCAGCAGGTCCCCAGGGCAAGTCGAGCAGTACTTC	CASRSPGQVEQYF
-	TRBV7-9	TRBJ2-7	-	TGTGCCAGCAGCTTAGTGGCAGGGATGATTGTCTACGAGCAGTACTTC	CASSLVAGMIVYEQYF
-	TRBV19	TRBJ1-4	-	TGTGCCACGCGACAGTGGGCAACTAATGAAAAACTGTTTTTT	CATRQWATNEKLFF
-	TRBV19	TRBJ1-6	-	TGTGCCAGTAGTATAGAAGGAGGGAGATCACCCCTCCACTTT	CASSIEGGRSPLHF
-	TRBV5-8	TRBJ1-5	-	TGTGCCAGCAGCCTCGAGGGGGGCAATCAGCCCCAGCATTTT	CASSLEGGNQPQHF
-	TRBV9	TRBJ1-6	-	TGTGCCAGCAGCGTAGAAGGCAGGGTCTATTCACCCCTCCACTTT	CASSVEGRVYSPLHF
-	TRBV19	TRBJ1-6	-	TGTGCCAGTAGCCCGGGGTGGCCCTATAATTCACCCCTCCACTTT	CASSPGWPYNSPLHF
-	TRBV6-5	TRBJ1-4	-	TGTGCCAGCAGTTTCGGGACGGGTAATGAAAAACTGTTTTTT	CASSFGTGNEKLFF
-	TRBV7-2	TRBJ1-6	-	TGTGCCAGCAGCTTCGGTGGCAGGGTTTCGAATTCACCCCTCCACTTT	CASSFGGRVSNSPLHF
-	TRBV19	TRBJ1-2	TRBD1	TGTGCCAGTACCCCAGGGCAGGGGGTTTCGGGCTACACCTTC	CASTPGQGVSGYTF
few	TRBV10-3	TRBJ2-4	TRBD2	TGTGCCATCAGTGGGGACTACAAAAACATTCAGTACTTC	CAISGDYKNIQYF
-	TRBV19	TRBJ1-1	-	TGTGCCAGTACCACATGGGGGGGTAACACTGAAGCTTTCTTT	CASTTWGGNTEAFF
-	TRBV11-2	TRBJ1-2	-	TGTGCCAGCAGCTTAGCCTTTTCTACAGACCGCCGTTCCTATGGCTACACCTTC	CASSLAFSTDRRSYGYTF
-	TRBV19	TRBJ2-1	-	TGTGCCAGTAGATTACGGGGGGCCGTAACGAGCTCCTACAATGAGCAGTTCTTC	CASRLRGAVTSSYNEQFF
once	TRBV6-5	TRBJ1-2	-	TGTGCCAGCACCGCCTACGGGCCGTTGGAGTATGGCTACACCTTC	CASTAYGPLEYGYTF